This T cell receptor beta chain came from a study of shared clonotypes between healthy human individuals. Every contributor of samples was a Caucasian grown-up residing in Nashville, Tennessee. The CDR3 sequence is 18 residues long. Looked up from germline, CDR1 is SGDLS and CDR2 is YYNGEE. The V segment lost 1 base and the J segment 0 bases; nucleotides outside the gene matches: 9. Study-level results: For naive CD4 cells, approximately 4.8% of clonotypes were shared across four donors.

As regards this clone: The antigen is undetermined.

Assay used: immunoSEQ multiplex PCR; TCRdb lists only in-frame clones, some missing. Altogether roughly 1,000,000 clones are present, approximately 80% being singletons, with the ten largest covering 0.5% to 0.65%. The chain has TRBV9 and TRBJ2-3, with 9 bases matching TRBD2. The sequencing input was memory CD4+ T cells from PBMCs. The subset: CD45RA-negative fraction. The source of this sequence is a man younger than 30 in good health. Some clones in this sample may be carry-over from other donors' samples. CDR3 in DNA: TGTGCCAGCAGCGTAAAGACTAGCGGAATCCTTAGCACAGATACGCAGTATTTT. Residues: CASSVKTSGILSTDTQYF.